This record looks at one TCR beta chain sequence and its context. What it binds is not known. This record belongs to a study of response to subunit inactivated influenza vaccine. Trimming took off 4 bases at V and 0 bases at J, with 23 bases between the two ends. The CDR3 has 19 amino acids. Germline V CDR1 and CDR2: MGHRA, YSYEKL. Study-level findings and limits: There was a suggestion from the authors that each seasonal influenza vaccination recruits few new T cells.

TCRdb independently ran MiXCR on the RT-PCR reads; one entry per CDR3 protein. The sample lists around 530,000 distinct CDR3 sequences; approximately 15% were seen once. The chain is built from TRBV4-1 and TRBJ2-3; tentatively, D is TRBD1 (6 bases). Material: CD4+ T cells sorted from PBMCs, obtained roughly 24 months after vaccination. This receptor was taken from a man aged 45 to 70 who received an inactivated influenza vaccine. CDR3 in amino acids: CASSLEILRGGSSTDTQYF. In DNA, the CDR3 is TGCGCCAGCAGCCTTGAGATTCTCAGAGGGGGTTCGAGCACAGATACGCAGTATTTT.